This entry lists 17 T cell receptor beta chains sequenced from one sample in a study of Graves' ophthalmopathy and Graves' hyperthyroidism. CDR3 regions of TCR beta were amplified from RNA transcripts. Second-round multiplex PCR came after first-round RT-PCR with HTBI primers. TCRdb re-called the multiplex PCR reads through MiXCR, storing one row per CDR3 protein. The sample has approximately 540,000 distinct CDR3 sequences; under 40% are singletons. Input material: peripheral blood or thyroid tissue (not recorded which). Receptor source: an adult man with Graves' hyperthyroidism.

V usage is TRBV2 and J usage is TRBJ2-7; maybe TRBD2 (6 bases). CDR3 length: 15 amino acids. Germline V gives CDR1 SNHLY, CDR2 FYNNEI. V was shortened by 6 bases and J by 7 bases, with 22 bases between the two germline ends. CDR3 sequence (DNA): TGTGCCAGCAGCTCCCGGTGGAGGGGAGGAAATGAGCAGTACTTC. Encoded protein: CASSSRWRGGNEQYF.

V and J are TRBV10-3 and TRBJ2-5; 10 bases agree with TRBD1. Per the germline V gene, CDR1 is ENHRY and CDR2 is SYGVKD. The ends lost 6 bases at V and 4 bases at J; junction bases unmatched: 14. This CDR3 spans 17 amino acids. The CDR3 bases are TGTGCCATCAGCGATCCTGACAGGGGGCAGGAAAGAGAGACCCAGTACTTC. Its translation: CAISDPDRGQERETQYF.

The chain recombines TRBV27 with TRBJ2-2; D is undetermined. Germline loops: CDR1 MNHEY, CDR2 SMNVEV (reference sequence). This CDR3 has 15 amino acids. Trimming cost V 1 base and J 1 base, with 7 bases left between them. In DNA form, the CDR3 reads TGTGCCAGCAGTTTATGGGGTCGGAACACCGGGGAGCTGTTTTTT. Its protein product is CASSLWGRNTGELFF.

This clonotype is a singleton in its sample. The genes are TRBV19 and TRBJ1-1; D not resolved. The CDR3 sequence is 14 residues long. Trimming left V 5 bases short and J 0 bases short, with 10 bases between. In germline, CDR1 is LNHDA, CDR2 SQIVND (reference sequence). CDR3 loop: CASSPPYMNTEAFF. CDR3 bases: TGTGCCAGTAGTCCCCCGTACATGAACACTGAAGCTTTCTTT.

This clonotype appeared many times. The J gene is TRBJ1-2, the V gene TRBV7-9; D is undetermined. Germline V gene sequence: CDR1 SEHNR, CDR2 FQNEAQ (reference sequence). CDR3 length: 14 amino acids. Trimming removed 5 bases at V and 4 bases at J, with 14 bases between. The CDR3 reads CASSPAAEIYGYTF. CDR3 nucleotides: TGTGCCAGCAGCCCAGCCGCAGAGATCTATGGCTACACCTTC.

The J gene is TRBJ2-7, the V gene TRBV7-2; 8 bases map to TRBD2. The CDR3 runs 17 residues. Germline CDR1 SGHTA, CDR2 FQGNSA. Trimming at V came to 0 bases and at J to 3 bases, leaving 10 bases not matched to a gene. The CDR3 bases are TGTGCCAGCAGCTTAGCTGGCGCCGGGAGGGCCGACTACGAGCAGTACTTC. It specifies CASSLAGAGRADYEQYF.

The chain links TRBV10-3 to TRBJ1-6; TRBD1 matches at 9 bases. Germline V gene sequence: CDR1 ENHRY, CDR2 SYGVKD. V trimming: 4 bases; J trimming: 10 bases; junction bases outside the gene matches: 5. The CDR3 has 14 residues. The CDR3 spells CAISGDRVQSPLHF. The CDR3 DNA sequence: TGTGCCATCAGTGGGGACAGGGTCCAATCACCCCTCCACTTT.

This clonotype was recorded at least ten times. V gene TRBV15 combines with J gene TRBJ2-2; D uncertain. V dropped 0 bases and J dropped 5 bases, with 13 bases sitting between them. From germline, CDR1 is LNHNV and CDR2 YYDKDF (reference sequence). CDR3 length equals 16 residues. This chain's CDR3 is CATSRDFVIGTGELFF. The CDR3 coding sequence is TGTGCCACCAGCAGAGATTTTGTAATTGGGACCGGGGAGCTGTTTTTT.

This clonotype was seen ten or more times. The chain carries TRBV13 and TRBJ1-2, with 7 bases that match TRBD1. Germline CDR1 is PRHDT and CDR2 is FYEKMQ (reference sequence). After removal of 5 bases from V and 7 bases from J, the junction contained 7 bases not matched to a gene. CDR3 size: 13 residues. This CDR3 reads CASSIDRESGYTF. The CDR3 DNA reads as TGTGCCAGCAGCATCGACAGGGAATCTGGCTACACCTTC.

This clonotype came up a few times. The rearrangement uses TRBV9 and TRBJ1-2; TRBD1 might be the D (6 bases). Germline CDR1 SGDLS, CDR2 YYNGEE. Trimming cost V 4 bases and J 5 bases, with 18 bases left between them. The length of the CDR3 is 15 residues. The CDR3 region is CASSQTGPLRYGYTF. The CDR3 bases are TGTGCCAGCAGCCAAACAGGGCCCCTAAGATATGGCTACACCTTC.

The CDR3 DNA sequence: TGTGCCTGCCGGGACAGGGGGGACTACGAGCAGTACTTC. Its translation is CACRDRGDYEQYF. The chain employs TRBV7-9 and TRBJ2-7; 11 bases align to TRBD1. The CDR3 extends over 13 amino acids. V was pared by 11 bases and J by 3 bases, with 6 bases of the junction left unmatched. Germline lookup yields CDR1 SEHNR and CDR2 FQNEAQ (reference sequence).

The V call is TRBV5-1, the J call TRBJ1-1, with D unclear. V was cut by 0 bases and J by 5 bases, with 20 bases left in between. CDR1 is SGHRS and CDR2 is YFSETQ in the germline V gene. The CDR3 has 17 residues. The CDR3 DNA is TGCGCCAGCAGCTTGGGATACAGATCAGACGCTTGGACTGAAGCTTTCTTT. Its translation: CASSLGYRSDAWTEAFF.

This clonotype appeared a single time. No conserved phenylalanine or tryptophan ends this CDR3, so it is likely a read error. The DNA is omitted, as the CDR3 cannot be located on it reliably, and the CDR3 follows TCRdb's listing. The chain employs TRBV7-8 and TRBJ2-7; the D segment call TRBD1 is taken from the table without a DNA check. Both ends counted, the CDR3 spans 9 residues. Germline V lookup: CDR1 SGHVS, CDR2 FQNEAQ. The CDR3 here is CASSPQGTG.

In its sample, this clonotype was seen many times. This chain uses TRBV7-9 with TRBJ1-1, with TRBD1 as a possible D gene (5 bases). CDR3 length: 15 amino acids. V was clipped by 2 bases and J by 0 bases, with 10 bases between them. Germline CDR1 is SEHNR and CDR2 is FQNEAQ (reference sequence). CDR3 region: CASSLRGGVNTEAFF. In DNA, the CDR3 is TGTGCCAGCAGCTTAAGGGGCGGGGTGAACACTGAAGCTTTCTTT.

The chain couples TRBV7-6 to TRBJ2-7; perhaps D is TRBD1 or TRBD2 (5 bases each). The germline gives CDR1 SGHVS, CDR2 FNYEAQ. There are 14 residues in the CDR3. V lost 4 bases to trimming and J lost 4 bases, with 14 bases between them. CDR3 sequence (DNA): TGTGCCAGCAGCTGGGGGAACGCTGGATACGAGCAGTACTTC. Translated, it gives CASSWGNAGYEQYF.

The chain joins TRBV7-9 to TRBJ2-7, with D tentatively TRBD1 or TRBD2 (5 bases each). The germline V gene has CDR1 SEHNR and CDR2 FQNEAQ (reference sequence). Trimming stripped 5 bases from V and 7 bases from J, with 15 bases between. The CDR3 covers 13 residues. The DNA of the CDR3 is TGTGCCAGCAGCATTGGGACCCCAAATGAGCAGTACTTC. Translating it yields CASSIGTPNEQYF.

The chain employs TRBV29-1 and TRBJ1-2; 9 bases are a match to TRBD1. Germline CDR1 reads SQVTM; CDR2 reads ANQGSEA. V shed 7 bases and J 5 bases; nucleotides not matched to a gene: 17. This CDR3 contains 16 residues. CDR3 sequence (DNA): TGCAGCGCCCTAGCCCCTAGCGGGACAGGGAATTATGGCTACACCTTC. Its translation: CSALAPSGTGNYGYTF. The entire variable domain, with the rest obtained from reference TRBV29-1 and TRBJ1-2, is as follows: SAVISQKPSRDICQRGTSLTIQCQVDSQVTMMFWYRQQPGQSLTLIATANQGSEATYESGFVIDKFPISRPNLTFSTLTVSNMSPEDSSIYLCSALAPSGTGNYGYTFGSGTRLTVV.